A selection of T cell receptor beta chains follows, all from one sample in a study of read filtering for tumor transcriptome and immune sequencing. Each CDR3 protein is one row after TCRdb ran MiXCR on the reads. In the table there are 40,000 or so distinct CDR3 sequences, about an eighth of which are singletons. The sequenced material came from a population of CD138-negative cells sorted from bone marrow. These receptors were obtained from a donor aged 40 or older with multiple myeloma. Each CDR3 is given without its conserved first and last residue. The listing skips clone size in some rows; elsewhere it reads once, few, many or a size class.

CDR3 protein,clone size,V gene,CDR3 length
ASGTGGNQPQH,many,TRBV19,11
ASSSLSAGAINEQF,many,TRBV19,14
ASSGPPPQH,many,TRBV2,9
ASWPGSNTGELF,many,TRBV12-5,12
ASSYTGPRPQH,many,TRBV6-2/TRBV6-3,11
ASSWPRASSYEQY,many,TRBV7-2,13
ASSQDIGQGVYEQY,many,TRBV4-1,14
ASSLAGASDPEQY,many,TRBV7-8,13
ASSNGSGTRGETQY,many,TRBV5-1,14
ASRGIGGADAKNIQY,many,TRBV28,15
ASSPGGATQY,many,TRBV12-3/TRBV12-4,10
ASSLTSRVDEQF,large,TRBV7-8,12
SARPHTGELF,many,TRBV20-1,10
AIRQGGNTEAL,.,TRBV10-3,11
ASSLALGGSSYNEQF,many,TRBV5-1,15
ASSPWTSGAYEQY,.,TRBV3-1,13
ASSLVAGSSYNEQF,many,TRBV11-2,14
ASRAGGRDTQY,many,TRBV2,11
ASSFDKASGANVLT,.,TRBV6-2/TRBV6-3,14
ASSHRVSSHNEQF,.,TRBV6-5,13
ASSFTGPYYEQY,many,TRBV28,12
SVEFGTANTEAF,many,TRBV29-1,12
ASSPGLAGAEETQY,many,TRBV2,14
ASSAGNSNQPQH,many,TRBV25-1,12
ASIKSGWNEQY,many,TRBV28,11
ASSPPEGDRAKNIQY,many,TRBV18,15
SVLSSGGNEQF,many,TRBV29-1,11
SVGGHPGTGELF,many,TRBV29-1,12
SASGLAGGPSTDTQY,many,TRBV20-1,15
AIRSGGTGELF,.,TRBV10-3,11
ASSWNGASGSYNEQF,many,TRBV5-1,15
ASSIDGRTSGGSYNEQF,many,TRBV19,17
ASSARGQSTDTQY,many,TRBV7-3,13
SVELLGATQY,few,TRBV29-1,10
ASSLASGSYNNEQF,many,TRBV7-2,14
ASSHGLAGGPKQF,few,TRBV11-2,13
ASSQAGGETQY,many,TRBV12-3/TRBV12-4,11
ASSRGQDRQPQH,many,TRBV3-1,12
ASSPFTTADTQY,few,TRBV4-1,12
AWSVPSAGSTDTQY,many,TRBV30,14
ASSSYTDTQY,.,TRBV7-9,10
ASSEWLAGELF,medium-sized,TRBV7-9,11
SLKPTQSANYGYT,.,TRBV20-1,13
ASSLKRGSNEQF,many,TRBV5-1,12
ASRGSGTGEYEQY,many,TRBV6-2/TRBV6-3,13
ASSFRSSYNEQF,many,TRBV7-2,12
ASSLDTQY,many,TRBV5-1,8
ASSLTGTSGRGWEQF,many,TRBV7-8,15
AGSLAGTSGRDEQF,many,TRBV28,14
ATSDQGQGRYGYT,many,TRBV24-1,13
ASSLVAEETQY,many,TRBV5-1,11
ASSPFNTGELF,many,TRBV12-3/TRBV12-4,11
ASTWTRHARTDTQY,many,TRBV28,14
ASSKESPRADTQY,.,TRBV2,13
ASSADASGEQY,many,TRBV2,11